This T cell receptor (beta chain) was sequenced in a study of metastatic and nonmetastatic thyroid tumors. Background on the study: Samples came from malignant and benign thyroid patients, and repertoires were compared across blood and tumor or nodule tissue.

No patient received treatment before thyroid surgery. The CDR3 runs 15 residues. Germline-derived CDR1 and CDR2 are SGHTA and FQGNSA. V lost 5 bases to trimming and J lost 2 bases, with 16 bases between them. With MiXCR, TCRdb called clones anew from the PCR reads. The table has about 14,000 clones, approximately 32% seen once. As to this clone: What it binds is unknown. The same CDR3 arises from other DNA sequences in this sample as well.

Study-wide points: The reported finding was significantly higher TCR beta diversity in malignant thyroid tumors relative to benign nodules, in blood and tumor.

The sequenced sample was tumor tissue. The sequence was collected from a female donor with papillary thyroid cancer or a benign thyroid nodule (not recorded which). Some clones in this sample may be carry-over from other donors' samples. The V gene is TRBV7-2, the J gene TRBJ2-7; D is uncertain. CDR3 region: CASSPIYQRAYEQYF. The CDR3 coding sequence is TGTGCCAGCAGCCCGATATACCAGAGAGCCTACGAGCAGTACTTC. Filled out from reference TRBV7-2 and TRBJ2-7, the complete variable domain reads GAGVSQSPSNKVTEKGKDVELRCDPISGHTALYWYRQSLGQGLEFLIYFQGNSAPDKSGLPSDRFSAERTGGSVSTLTIQRTQQEDSAVYLCASSPIYQRAYEQYFGPGTRLTVT.